A selection of T cell receptor beta chains follows, all from one sample in a study of blood T cell repertoires in COVID-19. TCRdb keeps only in-frame clones here, not all; method: immunoSEQ multiplex PCR. Seen here are hundreds of thousands of clones, more than 85% observed once, and the top ten hold 3.5% to 5%. The material sequenced was PBMCs or T cells enriched from blood (not recorded which). The receptors stem from a woman aged 25 to 39 who had recovered from COVID-19. Both conserved end residues are part of each CDR3. Each record gives: D gene, V gene, clone size, J gene, CDR3 DNA, CDR3 protein. The D gene is left open where the match is weak. Clone size is not always given. Where it is, it says once, few, many or a class for expanded clones.

TRBD1	TRBV19	-	TRBJ1-1	TGTGCCAGTACCCTACAGGGGATAACAACTGAAGCTTTCTTT	CASTLQGITTEAFF
-	TRBV19	-	TRBJ2-3	TGTGCCAGCCGAACACTAACTAGCACAGATACGCAGTATTTT	CASRTLTSTDTQYF
TRBD1	TRBV11-3	-	TRBJ2-1	TGTGCCAGCAGCCGGCCGGGACAGGGCTACAATGAGCAGTTCTTC	CASSRPGQGYNEQFF
-	TRBV18	once	TRBJ2-3	TGTGCCAGCTCACGCACGTCGGGAGATACGCAGTATTTT	CASSRTSGDTQYF
-	TRBV27	-	TRBJ2-7	TGTGCCAGCAGTTTTGAGGTCGGATACGAGCAGTACTTC	CASSFEVGYEQYF
-	TRBV19	-	TRBJ2-5	TGTGCCAGTAGGCGGCAGGGCGAAGAGACCCAGTACTTC	CASRRQGEETQYF
TRBD1	TRBV14	-	TRBJ2-1	TGTGCCAGCAGTGACAGGGTCGTCGGTGAGCAGTTCTTC	CASSDRVVGEQFF
-	TRBV7-6	-	TRBJ2-7	TGTGCCAGCAGCTTAGAGCCGGGACACCTCTACGAGCAGTACTTC	CASSLEPGHLYEQYF
-	TRBV13	-	TRBJ1-4	TGTGCCAGCAGCCCTCGACAGGCTAATGAAAAACTGTTTTTT	CASSPRQANEKLFF
TRBD2	TRBV4-3	-	TRBJ2-7	TGCGCCAGCAGCCAAGAGATAGCGGGAGGGCCGGGGGAGCAGTACTTC	CASSQEIAGGPGEQYF
TRBD2	TRBV7-2	-	TRBJ2-1	TGTGCCAGCAGCCTCCGTACCTCACTAGCGGGAGAGGCTGAGCAGTTCTTC	CASSLRTSLAGEAEQFF
TRBD2	TRBV28	few	TRBJ2-7	TGTGCCAGCAGTTTTAGCGGGATTATTTCCTACGAGCAGTACTTC	CASSFSGIISYEQYF
TRBD1	TRBV7-2	-	TRBJ1-1	TGTGCCAGCAGCTGGGGACAGGGAAACACTGAAGCTTTCTTT	CASSWGQGNTEAFF
TRBD1	TRBV13	once	TRBJ1-2	TGTGCCAGCAGCCTTTTCAGGGGGATTGACGGCTACACCTTC	CASSLFRGIDGYTF
TRBD1	TRBV7-9	-	TRBJ2-1	TGTGCCAGCAGCTCCCCCCGGGACAGGGTCAATGAGCAGTTCTTC	CASSSPRDRVNEQFF
-	TRBV7-9	-	TRBJ1-2	TGTGCCAGCAGCTTAGGGGGGCAGGAGATAGGCTACACCTTC	CASSLGGQEIGYTF
-	TRBV28	few	TRBJ2-1	TGTGCCAGCAGTTCAGACAGGGGACTACAATCCTACAATGAGCAGTTCTTC	CASSSDRGLQSYNEQFF
-	TRBV5-6	-	TRBJ1-1	TGTGCCAGCACCCCAGGCAGTAGGAACACTGAAGCTTTCTTT	CASTPGSRNTEAFF
TRBD2	TRBV4-1	-	TRBJ2-5	TGCGCCAGCAGCCAAGGGACTAGCGGGAGGGTGGAGGAGACCCAGTACTTC	CASSQGTSGRVEETQYF
-	TRBV5-1	-	TRBJ2-3	TGCGCCAGCAGCTCCGGACAGACCACAGATACGCAGTATTTT	CASSSGQTTDTQYF
TRBD1	TRBV3-1/TRBV3-2	-	TRBJ2-1	TGTGCCAGCAGCCAAGAATTCCAGGGGGCCTACAATGAGCAGTTCTTC	CASSQEFQGAYNEQFF
-	TRBV3-1/TRBV3-2	-	TRBJ1-3	TGTGCCAGCAGCGAGTACAGGGTGGGAAACACCATATATTTT	CASSEYRVGNTIYF
TRBD1	TRBV13	-	TRBJ1-2	TGTGCCAGCAGCCACCAGGACAGGGGGCCCTATGGCTACACCTTC	CASSHQDRGPYGYTF
TRBD1	TRBV24-1	-	TRBJ2-2	TGTGCCACCAGTGATTTGGGGCAGGGGGCGGCCGGGGAGCTGTTTTTT	CATSDLGQGAAGELFF
-	TRBV28	-	TRBJ1-1	TGTGCCAGCAGATTACAGGTTCAGAACACTGAAGCTTTCTTT	CASRLQVQNTEAFF
TRBD1	TRBV25-1	-	TRBJ1-1	TGTGCCAGCAGTGATAGCGGGACAGGGGACACTGAAGCTTTCTTT	CASSDSGTGDTEAFF
-	TRBV5-1	-	TRBJ2-2	TGCGCCAGCAGCTTAGGTCGGGAAGCCGGGGAGCTGTTTTTT	CASSLGREAGELFF
TRBD1	TRBV27	-	TRBJ2-7	TGTGCCAGCAGTTTATCAACCGGGACAGGTCACGAGCAGTACTTC	CASSLSTGTGHEQYF
-	TRBV30	-	TRBJ1-1	TGTGCCTGGCGAGATCATACAGACACTGAAGCTTTCTTT	CAWRDHTDTEAFF
TRBD1	TRBV27	-	TRBJ1-5	TGTGCCAGCAGTTTAAACCGGGACAGGAATCAGCCCCAGCATTTT	CASSLNRDRNQPQHF
TRBD2	TRBV2	once	TRBJ2-1	TGTGTCAGCAGTGGAGCGGGAGGGCCCTCAGTTGGTGAGCAGTTCTTC	CVSSGAGGPSVGEQFF
-	TRBV4-1	-	TRBJ1-1	TGCGCCAGCAGCCAAGACAGCACTGAAGCTTTCTTT	CASSQDSTEAFF
-	TRBV18	-	TRBJ2-2	TGTGCCAGCTCACCACCCGCGACCGGGGAGCTGTTTTTT	CASSPPATGELFF
TRBD1	TRBV5-1	-	TRBJ2-7	TGCGCCAGCAGCTCGGGAGGGGGACAGGGGGCAAGGGAGCAGTACTTC	CASSSGGGQGAREQYF
TRBD1	TRBV11-2	-	TRBJ2-6	TGTGCCAGCAGCCTGACAGGGTGGTCCAACGTCCTGACTTTC	CASSLTGWSNVLTF
-	TRBV9	-	TRBJ1-2	TGTGCCAGCAGCGGCGGTCATTGCACCTTC	CASSGGHCTF
-	TRBV30	once	TRBJ2-7	TGTGCCTGGAGGGCTAGTGCCTACGAGCAGTACTTC	CAWRASAYEQYF
-	TRBV30	-	TRBJ2-7	TGTGCCTGGACGAGGCCCCTGAGGAACGAGCAGTACTTC	CAWTRPLRNEQYF
TRBD2	TRBV14	-	TRBJ2-7	TGTGCCAGCAGCCCAATTTTAGCGGGTATAGGCTCCTACGAGCAGTACTTC	CASSPILAGIGSYEQYF
TRBD2	TRBV4-1	-	TRBJ2-1	TGCGCCAGCAGCCCGAGGAGAACTAGCGGCTCCAATGAGCAGTTCTTC	CASSPRRTSGSNEQFF
-	TRBV3-1/TRBV3-2	-	TRBJ2-5	TGTGCCAGCAGCCAAGATGGAGCGTCAGAGACCCAGTACTTC	CASSQDGASETQYF
-	TRBV20-1	-	TRBJ2-7	TGCAGTGCTGGCCCTGAGCAGTACTTC	CSAGPEQYF
TRBD2	TRBV9	-	TRBJ2-1	TGTGCCAGCAGCACCCAACTAGCGGGAGGGCCTCGAGATGAGCAGTTCTTC	CASSTQLAGGPRDEQFF
TRBD1	TRBV7-9	-	TRBJ2-7	TGTGCCAGCAGCTCGGACAGGTTCCTGGGGGAGCAGTACTTC	CASSSDRFLGEQYF
-	TRBV29-1	-	TRBJ1-1	TGCAGCGTAGCAAAAGGGGACACTGAAGCTTTCTTT	CSVAKGDTEAFF
-	TRBV6-5	-	TRBJ1-2	TGTGCCAGCAGTTACAGAGGCAACGATGGCTACACCTTC	CASSYRGNDGYTF
-	TRBV7-2	once	TRBJ1-2	TGTGCCAGCAGCTCTTCCGGGACTAACTATGGCTACACCTTC	CASSSSGTNYGYTF
TRBD1	TRBV20-1	-	TRBJ1-4	TGCGTCCGGGACAGGGGTGAAAAACTGTTTTTT	CVRDRGEKLFF
TRBD1	TRBV28	-	TRBJ1-2	TGTGCCAGCAGTCCCAACCGGGACAGGGCATCCGGCTACACCTTC	CASSPNRDRASGYTF
TRBD1	TRBV6-4	-	TRBJ1-2	TGTGCCAGCAGTGAAAATTGGGACAGGGGATCCGGCTACACCTTC	CASSENWDRGSGYTF
-	TRBV7-9	-	TRBJ2-6	TGTGCCAGCAGCTTATCCGGACGGGGCTCTGGGGCCAACGTCCTGACTTTC	CASSLSGRGSGANVLTF
-	TRBV7-9	-	TRBJ1-1	TGTGCCAGCAGCCCAGACTCAGTTGAAGCTTTCTTT	CASSPDSVEAFF
TRBD1	TRBV6-4	-	TRBJ2-7	TGTGCCACTACTCCCGGACAGGCATACGAGCAGTACTTC	CATTPGQAYEQYF
-	TRBV30	-	TRBJ1-2	TGTGCCTGGAGTGTAAACAGGGACTATGGCTACACCTTC	CAWSVNRDYGYTF
TRBD1	TRBV7-9	-	TRBJ1-2	TGTGCCAGCAGCTTCTTTCTCCCGACAGGGGTAGGGTATGGCTACACCTTC	CASSFFLPTGVGYGYTF